Each of the 14 T cell receptor beta chains below was sequenced from the same sample in a study of blood T cell repertoires in COVID-19. Sequencing used immunoSEQ multiplex PCR; TCRdb keeps in-frame clones, though not all of them. The sample includes fewer than 200,000 clones, approximately 87% seen only once; the top ten take about an eighth. The specimen was peripheral blood. Receptors were obtained from a woman aged 65 to 85 with COVID-19, enrolled during active disease.

The genes are TRBV5-6 and TRBJ2-3; the match to TRBD1 covers 8 bases. The CDR3 has 16 residues. CDR1 and CDR2 (germline): SGHDT, YYEEEE. V shed 3 bases, J shed 2 bases, and the junction held 8 bases outside the gene matches. The CDR3 spells CASSSHTGGYTDTQYF. CDR3 DNA: TGTGCCAGCAGCTCCCATACAGGGGGATACACAGATACGCAGTATTTT.

This rearrangement joins TRBV5-6 to TRBJ2-7; 7 bases align to TRBD1. Trimming at V came to 5 bases and at J to 0 bases, leaving 5 bases not matched to a gene. The CDR3 totals 14 residues. The V gene's germline CDR1 is SGHDT and CDR2 YYEEEE. CDR3 nucleotide sequence: TGTGCCAGCAGTCCCGGGACAGTCTCCTACGAGCAGTACTTC. Translated: CASSPGTVSYEQYF.

J is TRBJ2-2 and V is TRBV7-8; 7 positions agree with TRBD2. This CDR3 is 17 amino acids long. Trimming removed 6 bases from V and 4 bases from J; junction bases left unmatched: 14. Germline V lookup: CDR1 SGHVS, CDR2 FQNEAQ. The CDR3 bases are TGTGCCAGCAGTAAAAGGAGAACGGGAGGTACCACCGGGGAGCTGTTTTTT. The encoded protein is CASSKRRTGGTTGELFF.

The chain employs TRBV6-6 and TRBJ2-7; D is possibly TRBD1 (6 bases). CDR1 is MNHNY and CDR2 is SVGAGI in the germline V gene (reference sequence). The CDR3 covers 14 residues. The V and J ends lost 6 bases and 0 bases respectively, with 12 bases between them. CDR3 amino acids: CASRSQGSSYEQYF. For the CDR3, the DNA is TGTGCCAGCAGATCACAGGGATCCTCCTACGAGCAGTACTTC.

The gene calls are TRBV21-1 and TRBJ2-7; the D call in the table, TRBD2, was not verified against the DNA. TRBV21-1 is shown as a pseudogene. This CDR3 is 15 amino acids long. CDR3 DNA sequence: TGTGCCAGCAGCGCTCAAACCGGGGTTGGGTACGAGCAGTACTTC. It translates to CASSAQTGVGYEQYF.

The rearrangement links TRBV7-2 to TRBJ2-3; D gene uncertain. Trimming shortened V by 7 bases and J by 0 bases, and 14 bases separated the two germline ends. CDR1 and CDR2 (germline): SGHTA, FQGNSA. This CDR3 spans 15 amino acids. This CDR3 is CASTVQQTSTDTQYF. Here the CDR3 DNA reads TGTGCCAGCACCGTACAGCAAACTAGCACAGATACGCAGTATTTT.

This clone has just one count. The chain uses TRBV28 and TRBJ1-4, with 9 bases matching TRBD1. CDR1 MDHEN and CDR2 SYDVKM come from the germline V gene. With 5 bases clipped from V and 9 bases from J, the junction kept 10 bases outside the gene matches. The CDR3 covers 15 residues. The CDR3 nucleotides read TGTGCCAGCAGTCCTACAGGGGGCGCGCCCAAAAAACTGTTTTTT. It is translated as CASSPTGGAPKKLFF.

This chain connects TRBV6-1 to TRBJ1-1; D uncertain. Germline V CDR1 and CDR2: MNHNS, SASEGT. This CDR3 spans 13 amino acids. Trimming took 1 base from V and 1 from J, leaving 4 bases between them. CDR3 amino acids: CASSEGANTEAFF. The CDR3 nucleotides are TGTGCCAGCAGTGAAGGGGCGAACACTGAAGCTTTCTTT.

In this sample, this clone turned up once. The chain couples TRBV27 to TRBJ1-6; D perhaps matches TRBD1 (6 bases). Trimming cost V 2 bases and J 6 bases, with 8 bases left between them. The CDR3 contains 14 residues. Germline values: CDR1 MNHEY, CDR2 SMNVEV (reference sequence). The CDR3 spells CASSLRGGNSPLHF. In DNA, the CDR3 is TGTGCCAGCAGTTTAAGGGGGGGTAATTCACCCCTCCACTTT.

The chain joins TRBV7-2 to TRBJ1-2, with TRBD1 identical over 8 bases. The CDR3 loop spans 14 amino acids. Germline lookup yields CDR1 SGHTA and CDR2 FQGNSA. Trimming at V came to 2 bases and at J to 8 bases, leaving 7 bases not matched to a gene. The CDR3 sequence is CASSLPSGGYGYTF. DNA for the CDR3: TGTGCCAGCAGCTTACCTTCAGGGGGCTACGGCTACACCTTC.

The V gene is TRBV7-2, the J gene TRBJ1-5; TRBD1 might be the D (5 bases). Trimming took 4 bases from V and 4 from J, leaving 8 bases between them. The CDR3 extends over 13 amino acids. Looked up from germline, CDR1 is SGHTA and CDR2 is FQGNSA. The CDR3 DNA sequence: TGTGCCAGCAGCTCCCAGGGAAATCAGCCCCAGCATTTT. Residues: CASSSQGNQPQHF.

The chain recombines TRBV18 with TRBJ2-3; D not resolved. Germline V gene sequence: CDR1 KGHSH, CDR2 LQKENI. Deletions cut 3 bases from V and 3 bases from J, with 19 bases between. CDR3 length equals 17 residues. The chain's CDR3 is CASSPRSSPARTDTQYF. CDR3 bases: TGTGCCAGCTCACCGCGATCCAGCCCGGCGCGGACAGATACGCAGTATTTT.

This chain uses TRBV24-1 with TRBJ2-7; 8 nucleotides agree with TRBD2. The CDR3 has 15 amino acids. The germline V gene has CDR1 KGHDR and CDR2 SFDVKD. Unmatched junction bases numbered 10, after V lost 6 bases and J lost 4 bases. CDR3 sequence reads: CATSSSGSGVYEQYF. In nucleotides, the CDR3 is TGTGCCACCAGTAGCAGCGGGAGCGGTGTTTACGAGCAGTACTTC.

This clone has only one observation. The gene calls are TRBV18 and TRBJ2-2, with D uncertain. This CDR3 spans 14 amino acids. Germline V CDR1 and CDR2: KGHSH, LQKENI. Trimming cost V 0 bases and J 1 base, with 3 bases left between them. The CDR3: CASSPPRNTGELFF. CDR3 DNA sequence: TGTGCCAGCTCACCACCCAGGAACACCGGGGAGCTGTTTTTT.